This T cell receptor (beta chain) originates from a study of T cell responses to AZD1222 COVID-19 vaccine. The overall study: The study pooled second doses at about 4 or about 12 weeks.

V was cut by 0 bases and J by 6 bases, with 9 bases left in between. CDR3 length equals 13 residues. Germline loops: CDR1 MNHNY, CDR2 SVGAGI (reference sequence). Generated by immunoSEQ multiplex PCR, the TCRdb table keeps only in-frame clones and is missing some. This table holds some 120,000 clones, 80% to 90% found once. The receptor comes from an adult in good health. This material consisted of peripheral blood, taken on day 0 of AZD1222 vaccination. The rearrangement links TRBV6-6 to TRBJ2-7; no clear D gene. In DNA form, the CDR3 reads TGTGCCAGCAGTTACTCGGAAGGAGTCGAGCAGTACTTC. Translating gives CASSYSEGVEQYF.